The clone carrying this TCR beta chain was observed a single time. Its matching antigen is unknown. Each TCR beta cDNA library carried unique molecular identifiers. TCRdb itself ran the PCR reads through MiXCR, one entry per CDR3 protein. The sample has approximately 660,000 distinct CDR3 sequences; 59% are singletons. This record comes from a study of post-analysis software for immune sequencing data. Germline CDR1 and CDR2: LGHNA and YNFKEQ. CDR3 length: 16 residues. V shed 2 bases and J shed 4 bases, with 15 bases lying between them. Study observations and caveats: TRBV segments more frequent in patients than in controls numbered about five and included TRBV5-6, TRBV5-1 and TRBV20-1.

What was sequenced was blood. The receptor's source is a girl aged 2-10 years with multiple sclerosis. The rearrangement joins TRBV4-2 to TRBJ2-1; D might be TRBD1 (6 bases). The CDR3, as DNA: TGTGCCAGCAGCCAAACGACAGGCTCGGGGTACAATGAGCAGTTCTTC. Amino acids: CASSQTTGSGYNEQFF.